The clone carrying this T cell receptor (beta chain) was seen only a few times. Looked up from germline, CDR1 is MDHEN and CDR2 is SYDVKM. V lost 3 bases, J lost 6 bases, and 19 bases lay in between. The CDR3 is 16 amino acids. The data were taken from a study of blood T cell repertoires in COVID-19. Study background: Material from acute and convalescent COVID-19 was sourced from the United States, Italy and Spain. The cDNA or gDNA used as material had been derived from T cells, B-cell-depleted T cells, or PBMCs.

The authors' processing: The assay estimated nucleated cells by amplifying reference gene primers. Measured with immunoSEQ multiplex PCR; TCRdb has only the in-frame clones, and not every one. V and J calls and clone size are those listed in that table; D and trimming were worked out from the DNA. The sample has some 200,000 clones; approximately 85% are singletons. Sequencing was performed on peripheral blood. The receptor was derived from a man between 45 and 60 years old who had recovered from COVID-19. This rearrangement joins TRBV28 to TRBJ2-3; a weak D match, TRBD2 (6 bases). This CDR3 is CASSFLGRLRKDTQYF. The CDR3 nucleotides read TGTGCCAGCAGTTTTCTTGGGAGGCTACGCAAGGATACGCAGTATTTT.